These T cell receptor beta chains were read from a single sample in a study of T cells after yellow fever vaccination. TCRdb independently ran MiXCR on the 5' RACE reads; one entry per CDR3 protein. The sample includes hundreds of thousands of distinct CDR3 sequences, approximately 12% seen only once; the top ten take 11% to 15%. Here the sequenced sample was PBMCs, taken on the day of the yellow fever booster vaccination. These receptors came from a man between 25 and 39 years old who received the YFV17D yellow fever vaccine. Both conserved end residues are part of each CDR3. Each record gives: clone size, V gene, D gene, J gene, CDR3 DNA, CDR3 protein. A D gene is named only where the DNA matches it firmly. The listing skips clone size in some rows; elsewhere it reads once, few, many or a size class.

.	TRBV5-4	TRBD2	TRBJ2-1	TGTGCCAGCAGCTTGGGGGGACCGGGACTAACCTACAATGAGCAGTTCTTC	CASSLGGPGLTYNEQFF
few	TRBV5-5	TRBD2	TRBJ2-1	TGTGCCAGCAGCGCAGGACTAGCGGAGGGGAGCTCCTACAATGAGCAGTTCTTC	CASSAGLAEGSSYNEQFF
.	TRBV29-1	.	TRBJ2-6	TGCAGCGTGCTATTAGGCTCTGGGGCCAACGTCCTGACTTTC	CSVLLGSGANVLTF
.	TRBV18	.	TRBJ1-2	TGTGCCAGCTCTATACAGGGAGCTAACTATGGCTACACCTTC	CASSIQGANYGYTF
.	TRBV10-3	TRBD2	TRBJ2-7	TGTGCCATCAGTGAGTCCGCAGGGAGGGCCTACGAGCAGTACTTC	CAISESAGRAYEQYF
few	TRBV13	.	TRBJ1-1	TGTGCCAGCGACAGGCTTTATCCGCCCACTGAAGCTTTCTTT	CASDRLYPPTEAFF
few	TRBV21-1	.	TRBJ2-4	TGTGCCAGCAGCCCGCGGTTGGACAGGGTGCTAGCCAAAAACATTCAGTACTTC	CASSPRLDRVLAKNIQYF
many	TRBV7-2	.	TRBJ2-2	TGTGCCAGCAGCCAGCTAGCGAACACCGGGGAGCTGTTTTTT	CASSQLANTGELFF
few	TRBV6-2/TRBV6-3	.	TRBJ2-5	TGTGCCGCGCTACAAGAGACCCAGTACTTC	CAALQETQYF
many	TRBV12-3/TRBV12-4	.	TRBJ2-7	TGTGCCAGCAGGGGGACCTACGAGCAGTACTTC	CASRGTYEQYF
.	TRBV10-3	.	TRBJ2-5	TGTGCCATCAGGGACAGAGACGGGACCCAGTACTTC	CAIRDRDGTQYF
few	TRBV29-1	.	TRBJ2-5	TGCAGCGTTGATAGGGGGGGCCCGGTGACCCAGTACTTC	CSVDRGGPVTQYF
.	TRBV30	.	TRBJ1-5	TGTGCCTGGAGTCCGGGCCCTAATCAGCCCCAGCATTTT	CAWSPGPNQPQHF
few	TRBV28	TRBD1	TRBJ2-7	TGTGCCAGCAATAGGGACAGGGGTTCCTACGAGCAGTACTTC	CASNRDRGSYEQYF
.	TRBV20-1	TRBD1	TRBJ1-2	TGCAGTGCTCGACAGGGAACCGTTAACTATGGCTACACCTTC	CSARQGTVNYGYTF
.	TRBV18	TRBD2	TRBJ2-3	TGTGCCAGCTCACCCCCCTGGACTAGCGGAGCAGATACGCAGTATTTT	CASSPPWTSGADTQYF
.	TRBV28	TRBD1	TRBJ2-5	TGTGCCAGCTCTTGGGGAGGTCCAGGGGGCGGCCCAGAGACCCAGTACTTC	CASSWGGPGGGPETQYF
.	TRBV5-4	.	TRBJ2-5	TGTGCCAGCACCAGAGGAGGGACCCAGTACTTC	CASTRGGTQYF
few	TRBV4-1	TRBD2	TRBJ2-7	TGCGCCAGCAGCCATCCACTAGCGGGGAGCCCCTACGAGCAGTACTTC	CASSHPLAGSPYEQYF
.	TRBV10-2	.	TRBJ1-3	TGCGCCAGCAGTGAAGCCGGAAACACCATATATTTT	CASSEAGNTIYF
many	TRBV7-2	.	TRBJ1-6	TGTGCCAGCAGCACCGGCGGGTTTTATTCACCCCTCCACTTT	CASSTGGFYSPLHF
few	TRBV20-1	.	TRBJ2-7	TGCAGTGCGGGGGGACTGCTGAAGCCCTACGAGCAGTACTTC	CSAGGLLKPYEQYF
few	TRBV5-1	.	TRBJ1-1	TGCGCCAGCAGCTTACAAATTGTGGGCACTGAAGCTTTCTTT	CASSLQIVGTEAFF
.	TRBV27	.	TRBJ2-1	TGTGCCAGCAGTTTATCATGGGAAGGTGAGCAGTTCTTC	CASSLSWEGEQFF
.	TRBV7-2	TRBD2	TRBJ2-1	TGTGCCAGCAGCTTTAGTAGCGGGGCCTACAATGAGCAGTTCTTC	CASSFSSGAYNEQFF
.	TRBV20-1	.	TRBJ2-2	TGCAGTGCGAGGACAGAGAACACCGGGGAGCTGTTTTTT	CSARTENTGELFF
few	TRBV18	.	TRBJ2-1	TGTGCCAGCTCTCAACAGGGTTACGGGGGCAATGAGCAGTTCTTC	CASSQQGYGGNEQFF
few	TRBV30	.	TRBJ1-5	TGTGCCTGTAATTCGATGGCAGGGAATAGCAATCAGCCCCAGCATTTT	CACNSMAGNSNQPQHF
.	TRBV12-3/TRBV12-4	TRBD1	TRBJ2-6	TGTGCCAGCAGCCTAGACAGGGGTATGTCTCTCGTCCTGACTTTC	CASSLDRGMSLVLTF
.	TRBV20-1	.	TRBJ2-5	TGCAGTGCTAGGCCCAGCGGCTACCAAGAGACCCAGTACTTC	CSARPSGYQETQYF
.	TRBV29-1	TRBD2	TRBJ2-7	TGCAGCGTTCCCAAGGTAGCGGGAGGGTACGAGCAGTACTTC	CSVPKVAGGYEQYF
few	TRBV11-2	.	TRBJ2-4	TGTGCCAGCAGCACGCACAGGGGACTAGCCAAAAACATTCAGTACTTC	CASSTHRGLAKNIQYF